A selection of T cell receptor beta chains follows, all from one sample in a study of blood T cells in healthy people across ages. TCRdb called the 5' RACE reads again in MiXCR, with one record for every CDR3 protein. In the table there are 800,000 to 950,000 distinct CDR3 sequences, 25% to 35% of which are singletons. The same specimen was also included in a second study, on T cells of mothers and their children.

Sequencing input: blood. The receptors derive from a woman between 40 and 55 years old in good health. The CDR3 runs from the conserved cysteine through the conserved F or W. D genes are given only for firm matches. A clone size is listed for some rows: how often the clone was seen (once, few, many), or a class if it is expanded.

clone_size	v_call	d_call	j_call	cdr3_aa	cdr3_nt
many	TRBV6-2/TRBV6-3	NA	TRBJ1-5	CASSYGRGQPQHF	TGTGCCAGCAGTTACGGGCGGGGACAGCCCCAGCATTTT
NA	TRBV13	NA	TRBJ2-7	CANSLEGEASEQYF	TGTGCCAACAGCTTAGAAGGGGAGGCCTCCGAGCAGTACTTC
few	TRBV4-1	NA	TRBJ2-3	CASRFQGIGTDTQYF	TGCGCCAGCAGATTCCAGGGAATAGGGACAGATACGCAGTATTTT
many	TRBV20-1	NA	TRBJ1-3	CSAKTGRMGIYF	TGCAGTGCTAAGACAGGACGGATGGGCATATATTTT
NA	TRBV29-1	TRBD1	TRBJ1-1	CSVEYGGGDWGTEAFF	TGCAGCGTTGAATATGGAGGGGGCGATTGGGGCACTGAAGCTTTCTTT
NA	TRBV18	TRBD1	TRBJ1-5	CASSQGAHNQPQHF	TGTGCCAGCTCACAGGGGGCACACAATCAGCCCCAGCATTTT
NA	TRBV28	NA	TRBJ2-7	CASGPGDSYSYEQYF	TGTGCCAGCGGACCCGGGGATTCCTACTCCTACGAGCAGTACTTC
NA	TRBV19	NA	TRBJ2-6	CASTPGRHSGANVLTF	TGTGCCAGTACCCCGGGACGTCACTCTGGGGCCAACGTCCTGACTTTC
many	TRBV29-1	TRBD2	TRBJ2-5	CSMKTSGGARETQYF	TGCAGCATGAAGACTAGCGGGGGGGCTCGGGAGACCCAGTACTTC
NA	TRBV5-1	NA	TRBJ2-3	CASSRRRTDTQYF	TGCGCCAGCAGCAGACGACGGACAGATACGCAGTATTTT
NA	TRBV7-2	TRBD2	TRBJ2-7	CASTVRAGEFGSYEQYF	TGTGCCAGCACCGTCCGAGCGGGGGAATTCGGATCCTACGAGCAGTACTTC
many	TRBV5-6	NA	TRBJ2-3	CASSLERGGSTDTQYF	TGTGCCAGCAGCTTGGAACGCGGGGGCAGCACAGATACGCAGTATTTT
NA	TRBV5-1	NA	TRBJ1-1	CASSFGTPESFF	TGCGCCAGCAGCTTTGGCACTCCAGAATCTTTCTTT
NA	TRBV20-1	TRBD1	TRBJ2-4	CSARGDRGFSYGQYF	TGCAGTGCTAGGGGGGACAGGGGGTTTTCCTACGGGCAGTACTTC
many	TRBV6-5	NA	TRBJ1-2	CASSYSRGVYGYTF	TGTGCCAGCAGTTACTCCCGAGGGGTTTATGGCTACACCTTC
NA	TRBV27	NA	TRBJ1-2	CASSPDAANYGYTF	TGTGCCAGCAGCCCGGACGCGGCCAACTATGGCTACACCTTC
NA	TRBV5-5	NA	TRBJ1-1	CASSFDPTGNTEAFF	TGTGCCAGCAGCTTCGATCCGACAGGGAACACTGAAGCTTTCTTT
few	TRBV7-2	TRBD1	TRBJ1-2	CASTTGTDVTHGGYTF	TGTGCCAGCACCACCGGGACAGACGTTACCCATGGTGGCTACACCTTC
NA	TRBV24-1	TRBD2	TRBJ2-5	CATSGLVERGSQETQYF	TGTGCCACCAGTGGCCTGGTGGAGCGGGGGTCTCAAGAGACCCAGTACTTC
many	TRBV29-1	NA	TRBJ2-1	CSVKKFSYNEQFF	TGCAGCGTTAAGAAATTCTCCTACAATGAGCAGTTCTTC
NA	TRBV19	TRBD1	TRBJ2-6	CASSRTGSGGANVLTF	TGTGCCAGTAGTAGGACAGGGAGCGGTGGGGCCAACGTCCTGACTTTC
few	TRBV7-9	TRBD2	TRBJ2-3	CASSRRGGEGTDTQYF	TGTGCCAGCAGCCGCCGGGGGGGTGAAGGGACAGATACGCAGTATTTT
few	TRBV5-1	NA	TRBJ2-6	CASSQARGLGSGANVLTF	TGCGCCAGCAGCCAAGCCCGGGGTTTGGGCTCTGGGGCCAACGTCCTGACTTTC
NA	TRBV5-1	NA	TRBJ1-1	CASSSRGQGTSEAFF	TGCGCCAGCAGCTCGAGGGGTCAGGGCACCTCTGAAGCTTTCTTT
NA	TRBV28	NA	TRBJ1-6	CASSFGAPLHF	TGTGCCAGCAGTTTTGGGGCACCCCTCCACTTT
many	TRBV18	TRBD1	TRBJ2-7	CASSPQGAPYEQYF	TGTGCCAGCTCGCCTCAGGGGGCTCCCTACGAGCAGTACTTC
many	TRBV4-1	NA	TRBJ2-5	CASSPHWQERLQETQYF	TGCGCCAGCAGCCCCCATTGGCAAGAGAGATTACAAGAGACCCAGTACTTC
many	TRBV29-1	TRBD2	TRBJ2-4	CSVGGGIAKNIQYF	TGCAGCGTTGGGGGGGGAATAGCCAAAAACATTCAGTACTTC
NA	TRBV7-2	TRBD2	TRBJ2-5	CASSSLGLAKETQYF	TGTGCCAGCAGCTCCCTGGGACTAGCGAAAGAGACCCAGTACTTC
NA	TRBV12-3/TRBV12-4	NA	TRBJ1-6	CASSEQGRGYNSPLHF	TGTGCCAGCAGTGAACAGGGCCGGGGCTATAATTCACCCCTCCACTTT
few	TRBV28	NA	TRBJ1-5	CASSPTQGAVRGQPQHF	TGTGCCAGCAGTCCCACCCAAGGGGCCGTCAGAGGTCAGCCCCAGCATTTT
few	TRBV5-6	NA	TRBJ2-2	CASSFKVTENTGELFF	TGTGCCAGCAGCTTTAAGGTGACGGAGAACACCGGGGAGCTGTTTTTT
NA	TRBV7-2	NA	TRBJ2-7	CASSIQGQFYEQYF	TGTGCCAGCAGCATACAGGGCCAGTTCTACGAGCAGTACTTC
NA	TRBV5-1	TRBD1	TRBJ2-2	CASSERTGAPGELFF	TGCGCCAGCAGTGAGAGGACAGGGGCTCCCGGGGAGCTGTTTTTT
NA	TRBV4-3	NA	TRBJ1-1	CASSQDLDRGTEAFF	TGCGCCAGCAGCCAAGATCTTGATAGGGGGACTGAAGCTTTCTTT
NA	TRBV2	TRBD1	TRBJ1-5	CASSRTGANQPRHF	TGTGCCAGCAGTCGGACAGGGGCGAATCAGCCCCGGCATTTT
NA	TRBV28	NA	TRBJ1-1	CASSAILQNTEAFF	TGTGCCAGCAGTGCGATCCTCCAGAACACTGAAGCTTTCTTT
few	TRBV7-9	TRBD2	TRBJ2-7	CASTPPGAGTNYEQYF	TGTGCCAGCACCCCTCCTGGGGCAGGGACTAACTACGAGCAGTACTTC
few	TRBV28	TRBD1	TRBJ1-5	CASRGQGGRNQPQHF	TGTGCCAGCAGGGGACAGGGAGGACGCAATCAGCCCCAGCATTTT
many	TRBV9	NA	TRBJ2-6	CASSVGGNSGANVLTF	TGTGCCAGCAGCGTAGGGGGAAACTCTGGGGCCAACGTCCTGACTTTC
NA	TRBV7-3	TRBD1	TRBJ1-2	CASSQWTGDGYTF	TGTGCCAGCAGCCAATGGACAGGGGATGGCTACACCTTC
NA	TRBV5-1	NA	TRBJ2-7	CASRVPGSAYEQYF	TGCGCCAGCAGAGTTCCGGGCAGTGCCTACGAGCAGTACTTC
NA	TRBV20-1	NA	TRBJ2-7	CSAPGTLKGNEQYF	TGCAGTGCTCCCGGGACACTAAAAGGCAATGAGCAGTACTTC
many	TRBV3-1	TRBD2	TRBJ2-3	CASSQDKDGGASTDTQYF	TGTGCCAGCAGCCAAGATAAGGACGGGGGGGCCAGCACAGATACGCAGTATTTT
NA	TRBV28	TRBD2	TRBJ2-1	CASTYGGGDEQFF	TGTGCCAGCACTTACGGGGGGGGCGATGAGCAGTTCTTC
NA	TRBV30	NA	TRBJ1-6	CAWSAGNSPLHF	TGTGCCTGGAGTGCCGGTAATTCACCCCTCCACTTT
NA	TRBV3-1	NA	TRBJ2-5	CASSQEGRVEETQYF	TGTGCCAGCAGCCAAGAGGGCAGGGTTGAGGAGACCCAGTACTTC
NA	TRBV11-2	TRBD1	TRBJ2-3	CASSPQTGDMTDTQYF	TGTGCCAGCAGCCCCCAGACAGGGGATATGACAGATACGCAGTATTTT